This T cell receptor beta chain emerged from a study of Graves' ophthalmopathy and Graves' hyperthyroidism. Exclusion applied to patients with other autoimmune diseases, uncontrolled infections, pregnancy or lactation. This clonotype was picked up many times. Transcripts of RNA were the source for amplifying TCR beta CDR3 regions. After a first-round RT-PCR with HTBI primers, a second-round multiplex PCR was run. TCRdb redid the calling of the multiplex PCR reads with MiXCR, one entry per CDR3 protein. The table lists hundreds of thousands of distinct CDR3 sequences, 20% to 25% of them singletons. The CDR3 covers 15 residues. Unmatched junction bases numbered 9, after V lost 5 bases and J lost 4 bases. Germline CDR1 is MDHEN and CDR2 is SYDVKM.

The chain employs TRBV28 and TRBJ2-7; 9 positions match TRBD1. Sequenced input: peripheral blood. The source is a woman aged 18-30 years with stable Graves' hyperthyroidism. Here the CDR3 DNA reads TGTGCCAGCAGTGTAGGGGACAGGGTGGGATACGAGCAGTACTTC. Residues: CASSVGDRVGYEQYF.